The 23 T cell receptor beta chains in this list originate from one sample, sequenced in a study of T cell repertoires in cytomegalovirus infection. A single record per CDR3 protein comes from TCRdb applying MiXCR to the reads. Of 200,000 to 300,000 distinct CDR3 sequences detected, approximately 7% appear once; the ten largest clones hold around 6%. Sequencing input: PBMCs. The receptors stem from a human donor in good health (CMV status not recorded). Some clones in this sample may be carry-over from other donors' samples.

This clonotype came up many times. This chain uses TRBV5-1 with TRBJ2-1; 8 positions agree with TRBD2. The CDR3 totals 15 residues. V shed 0 bases and J 3 bases; nucleotides not matched to a gene: 2. Germline loops: CDR1 SGHRS, CDR2 YFSETQ. The chain's CDR3 is CASSLVAGNYNEQFF. DNA for the CDR3: TGCGCCAGCAGCTTGGTAGCGGGAAACTACAATGAGCAGTTCTTC.

This clonotype showed up just a few times. The V gene is TRBV5-1, the J gene TRBJ2-2; TRBD2 might be the D (7 bases). This CDR3 is 16 amino acids long. The V gene's germline CDR1 is SGHRS and CDR2 YFSETQ. Trimming shortened V by 3 bases and J by 1 base, and 13 bases separated the two germline ends. CDR3 sequence: CASSWGGRLNTGELFF. As DNA, the CDR3 is TGCGCCAGCAGCTGGGGGGGGCGTCTGAACACCGGGGAGCTGTTTTTT.

The sample holds many counts of this clonotype. V is TRBV29-1 and J is TRBJ1-2; 7 nucleotides line up with TRBD1. V lost 4 bases, J lost 3 bases, and 8 bases stayed unmatched. The CDR3 is made up of 14 amino acids. Germline CDR1 is SQVTM and CDR2 is ANQGSEA. The CDR3 coding sequence is TGCAGCGTTGGGGACAGACCTGGAGACTATGGCTACACCTTC. Translating gives CSVGDRPGDYGYTF.

This clonotype was counted at least ten times. This chain connects TRBV29-1 to TRBJ2-1; TRBD1 or TRBD2 may be the D gene (6 bases each). Trimming stripped 4 bases from V and 7 bases from J, with 14 bases between. The germline CDR1 and CDR2 sequences are SQVTM and ANQGSEA. The CDR3 totals 13 residues. The CDR3 loop is CSVVKGGKNEQFF. CDR3 bases: TGCAGCGTTGTAAAGGGGGGTAAGAATGAGCAGTTCTTC.

This clonotype was counted at least ten times. The J gene is TRBJ2-5, the V gene TRBV12-3 or TRBV12-4; D unclear. With 1 base removed from V and 5 bases from J, the gap between germline ends came to 14 bases. The CDR3 length is 15 residues. The CDR3, as DNA: TGTGCCAGCAGTTTAGGAACGGTTGTACAGGAGACCCAGTACTTC. Protein: CASSLGTVVQETQYF.

This clonotype was seen at least ten times. At one end, the junction sequence differs from germline, possibly due to a read error. The V and J genes are TRBV5-1 and TRBJ2-7, with a weak D call TRBD1 (6 bases). The germline V gene has CDR1 SGHRS and CDR2 YFSETQ. CDR3 length: 15 amino acids. The CDR3 protein is CASRLDSYYSYEQYF. The CDR3 DNA sequence: TGCGCCAGCAGGTTGGACAGCTACTACTCCTACGAGCAGTACTTC.

This clonotype was seen more than once but under ten times. J is TRBJ2-1 and V is TRBV19; TRBD1 aligns across 8 bases. CDR1 and CDR2 from the germline V gene are LNHDA and SQIVND (reference sequence). The V gene end was trimmed by 4 bases and the J gene end by 5 bases; junction bases not matched to a gene: 7. The CDR3 contains 15 residues. The CDR3 nucleotides are TGTGCCAGTAGTAGTCAGGGGGCGATTAACAATGAGCAGTTCTTC. This gives the protein CASSSQGAINNEQFF.

This clonotype was recorded at least ten times. V usage is TRBV19 and J usage is TRBJ2-3; no clear D gene. The V end was cut by 5 bases, the J end by 0 bases, with 9 bases between. CDR1 LNHDA and CDR2 SQIVND come from the germline V gene (reference sequence). The CDR3 covers 14 residues. The CDR3 reads CASSREASTDTQYF. Here the CDR3 DNA reads TGTGCCAGTAGTCGTGAGGCTAGCACAGATACGCAGTATTTT.

The rearrangement joins TRBV2 to TRBJ1-5; D call uncertain. Trimming took off 6 bases at V and 0 bases at J, with 6 bases between the two ends. The CDR3 has 13 residues. Germline assignment: CDR1 SNHLY and CDR2 FYNNEI. CDR3 residues: CASSKDSNQPQHF. Written as DNA, the CDR3 is TGTGCCAGCAGCAAAGATAGCAATCAGCCCCAGCATTTT.

This clonotype occurred many times. The V call is TRBV28, the J call TRBJ1-4; D uncertain. Germline V gene lookup returns CDR1 MDHEN and CDR2 SYDVKM. CDR3 size: 15 residues. Trimming cost V 2 bases and J 5 bases, with 12 bases left between them. CDR3 sequence reads: CASSLPLTSNEKLFF. As DNA, the CDR3 is TGTGCCAGCAGTTTACCCCTTACTTCCAATGAAAAACTGTTTTTT.

V gene TRBV29-1 combines with J gene TRBJ1-2; no firm D call. Germline-derived CDR1 and CDR2 are SQVTM and ANQGSEA. The ends were cut back, 7 bases at V and 6 bases at J, with 18 bases in the middle. CDR3 length: 13 amino acids. In DNA, the CDR3 is TGCAGCGCGGTTTCCGACACGGGCCATGGCTACACCTTC. The encoded protein is CSAVSDTGHGYTF.

This clonotype occurred a few times. The chain links TRBV19 to TRBJ1-1, with 9 bases matching TRBD1. The germline CDR1 and CDR2 sequences are LNHDA and SQIVND (reference sequence). CDR3 length equals 16 residues. Unmatched junction bases numbered 8, after V lost 4 bases and J lost 2 bases. For the CDR3, the DNA is TGTGCCAGTAGTACCGTACCGGGACAGGGTAACACTGAAGCTTTCTTT. Its protein is CASSTVPGQGNTEAFF. The complete variable domain, with remaining parts taken from reference TRBV19 and TRBJ1-1, reads DGGITQSPKYLFRKEGQNVTLSCEQNLNHDAMYWYRQDPGQGLRLIYYSQIVNDFQKGDIAEGYSVSREKKESFPLTVTSAQKNPTAFYLCASSTVPGQGNTEAFFGQGTRLTVV.

This clonotype was seen many times. V usage is TRBV20-1 and J usage is TRBJ1-1; perhaps TRBD1 as D (5 bases). Looked up from germline, CDR1 is DFQATT and CDR2 is SNEGSKA (reference sequence). The CDR3 has 15 residues. V lost 6 bases and J lost 1, with 18 bases in between. In DNA, the CDR3 is TGCAGTGCAACGGGACCGGCAACACAGAACACTGAAGCTTTCTTT. Translated, it gives CSATGPATQNTEAFF.

This clonotype was recorded at least ten times. This chain links TRBV29-1 with TRBJ2-5; D is unclear. Germline V gene sequence: CDR1 SQVTM, CDR2 ANQGSEA. The CDR3 spans 10 residues. V lost 7 bases and J 4 bases, leaving 7 bases between the germline ends. The CDR3 is CSGWGETQYF. CDR3 nucleotide sequence: TGCAGCGGCTGGGGAGAGACCCAGTACTTC.

This clonotype was observed many times. This chain uses TRBV20-1 with TRBJ1-1; 7 nucleotides agree with TRBD1. V shed 3 bases and J 1 base; nucleotides not matched to a gene: 5. The germline V gene encodes CDR1 DFQATT and CDR2 SNEGSKA (reference sequence). This CDR3 has 14 amino acids. The CDR3 sequence is CSASRDSWNTEAFF. For the CDR3, the DNA is TGCAGTGCTAGTAGGGACAGTTGGAACACTGAAGCTTTCTTT.

This clonotype was observed at least ten times. The rearrangement joins TRBV24-1 to TRBJ1-5; TRBD1 aligns across 9 bases. Trimming cost V 3 bases and J 4 bases; bases outside gene matches: 3. CDR1 and CDR2 (germline): KGHDR, SFDVKD. CDR3 size: 15 residues. CDR3 DNA: TGTGCCACCAGTGATGACGGACAGGGGAATCAGCCCCAGCATTTT. The encoded protein is CATSDDGQGNQPQHF.

This clonotype was seen at least ten times. This sequence joins TRBV20-1 and TRBJ2-7; the match to TRBD2 covers 8 bases. The trim removed 3 bases at V and 0 bases at J, leaving 4 bases unmatched. The V gene's germline CDR1 is DFQATT and CDR2 SNEGSKA (reference sequence). The CDR3 is made up of 14 amino acids. CDR3: CSASLSGSSYEQYF. DNA for the CDR3: TGCAGTGCTAGCCTCAGCGGGAGCTCCTACGAGCAGTACTTC.

This clonotype was recorded many times. The V gene is TRBV7-2, the J gene TRBJ2-2; 7 nucleotides align to TRBD1. Germline-derived CDR1 and CDR2 are SGHTA and FQGNSA. The CDR3 covers 15 residues. The junction had 1 base not matched to a gene; V was cut back by 3 bases and J by 0 bases. The CDR3 DNA is TGTGCCAGCAGCTTCGGACAGGCGAACACCGGGGAGCTGTTTTTT. This gives the protein CASSFGQANTGELFF.

This clonotype was found many times. The chain uses TRBV15 and TRBJ2-2; 8 bases fit TRBD1. The V gene's germline CDR1 is LNHNV and CDR2 YYDKDF (reference sequence). The CDR3 is made up of 16 amino acids. Losses at the gene ends were 1 base for V and 4 bases for J; bases not matched to a gene: 5. In DNA, the CDR3 is TGTGCCACCAGCAGAGGACGGACAGGGTTCACCGGGGAGCTGTTTTTT. Protein product: CATSRGRTGFTGELFF. The variable domain in full, with the rest retrieved from reference TRBV15 and TRBJ2-2, is DAMVIQNPRYQVTQFGKPVTLSCSQTLNHNVMYWYQQKSSQAPKLLFHYYDKDFNNEADTPDNFQSRRPNTSFCFLDIRSPGLGDTAMYLCATSRGRTGFTGELFFGEGSRLTVL.

This clonotype has a handful of counts. This rearrangement joins TRBV5-4 to TRBJ2-1; no firm D call. The V end was cut by 5 bases, the J end by 2 bases, with 17 bases between. The germline V gene has CDR1 SGHNT and CDR2 YYREEE (reference sequence). The CDR3 totals 16 residues. The CDR3: CASSPMEPEAYNEQFF. The CDR3 nucleotides are TGTGCCAGCAGTCCGATGGAGCCCGAGGCCTACAATGAGCAGTTCTTC.

This clonotype was observed at least ten times. CDR3 DNA: TGTGCCAGCAGCTTAGAGGTGACGCGACCAAATTCACCCCTCCACTTT. It yields the protein CASSLEVTRPNSPLHF. The rearrangement links TRBV7-2 to TRBJ1-6; D gene ambiguous. From germline, CDR1 is SGHTA and CDR2 FQGNSA. This CDR3 is built from 16 residues. Trimming stripped 1 base from V and 7 bases from J, with 14 bases between.

This clonotype has only a few counts. The V gene is TRBV19, the J gene TRBJ2-7, with TRBD1 identical over 8 bases. CDR3 length equals 12 residues. The germline gives CDR1 LNHDA, CDR2 SQIVND (reference sequence). V lost 3 bases to trimming and J lost 7 bases; unmatched junction nucleotides: 2. The DNA for the CDR3 is TGTGCCAGTAGTATCCGACAGGGGGAGCAGTACTTC. The encoded protein is CASSIRQGEQYF.

Comments on this clonotype: A much larger clonotype is one base distant, so this may be a read error. Since the CDR3 does not end with the conserved phenylalanine or tryptophan, this likely comes from a read error. V is TRBV28 and J is TRBJ1-1; D possibly corresponds to TRBD1 (5 bases). The ends were cut back, 2 bases at V and 10 bases at J, with 14 bases in the middle. The CDR3 covers 13 residues. Germline CDR1 reads MDHEN; CDR2 reads SYDVKM. This chain's CDR3 is CASSLNRRVRAFL. Here the CDR3 DNA reads TGTGCCAGCAGTTTAAACAGGAGGGTTAGAGCTTTCTTA.